This T cell receptor (beta chain) derives from a study of blood T cell repertoires in COVID-19 (TCRdb year 2020). About the investigation overall: Collaborator samples came from the United States, Italy and Spain and covered acute and convalescent phases of COVID-19. A de-identified subject ID, COVID-19 status, age in years and sex were almost always included in the sample metadata. The prospective study material was composed of cDNA or gDNA derived from T cells, B-cell-depleted T cells, or PBMCs. Samples came from the ongoing ImmuneRACE study (first 160 participants) plus 1,254 subjects from 6 global collaborators. Where available, HLA class I and class II types were taken from metadata supplied by the sample provider and were not determined by assay-based typing. The repertoires were released in a freely available public database meant as a resource for research on the immune response to SARS-CoV-2. The dataset comprised deeply sampled blood TCRbeta repertoires from subjects exposed to, actively infected with, or recovered from COVID-19. Overall study outcomes, separate from this receptor: How much clinical and demographic metadata was included differed by source and by participant, and the metadata was provided uncurated.

TCRbeta CDR3 regions were amplified from genomic DNA by means of the immunoSEQ Assay, a bias-controlled multiplex PCR. Under the source paper's analysis protocol: Nucleated cell counts per sample were estimated from amplification of reference gene primers within the assay. To quantify the absolute abundance of each unique TCRbeta CDR3 rearrangement, sequence reads were collapsed and filtered. For each sample, productive Simpson clonality was calculated by taking the square root of Simpson's diversity index across productive rearrangements. In TCRdb, the immuneACCESS table is reduced to in-frame sequences with V and J assigned. These tables do not hold every clone; where another copy was compared, an unresolved V gene accounts for under half, and the others remain unexplained. V and J calls plus clone size are reproduced from that table; the DNA served to infer D and trimming. In this sample the table shows about 200,000 clones, around 87% of which occur a single time. The top ten hold roughly 3% of the sample.

This clone was picked up a small number of times. Its antigen has not been determined. No base qualities exist here, and no much larger clone lies one base off it. Each collaborating institution followed its own protocols to collect whole blood in K2EDTA tubes. Collaborator samples were shipped for TCRbeta analysis as frozen whole blood, isolated PBMCs, or DNA extracted from either sample type. This sequence originates from a man between 60 and 75 years old with acute or convalescent COVID-19. The sample taken for sequencing was peripheral blood.

CDR3 loop: CASSTGQGWEQYF. The bases read TGTGCCAGCAGCACCGGACAGGGATGGGAGCAGTACTTC. This sequence uses TRBV7-9 and TRBJ2-7, and TRBD1 matches 8 of the central bases. For CDR1 and CDR2, the germline V gene (reference sequence) lists SEHNR and FQNEAQ. Ends trimmed: V by 5 bases, J by 7 bases; bases unmatched to a gene: 7. Including the terminal cysteine and phenylalanine, the CDR3 comprises 13 residues. Only the CDR3 DNA is retained, 39 bases long and in frame from the first base.